The 17 T cell receptor beta chains below come from one sample, sequenced in a study of blood T cell repertoires in COVID-19. Libraries were prepared by immunoSEQ multiplex PCR; TCRdb keeps only in-frame clonotypes and omits some of them. Of over 450,000 clones detected, 89% appear once; the ten largest clones hold roughly 0.9%. Sequenced input: peripheral blood. The origin of the receptors is a man between 18 and 29 years old with COVID-19, enrolled during active disease.

The rearrangement uses TRBV5-1 and TRBJ2-1; 11 bases fit TRBD2. CDR1 is SGHRS, CDR2 YFSETQ, per germline. V shed 4 bases, J shed 8 bases, and the junction held 11 bases outside the gene matches. The CDR3 totals 16 residues. In DNA, the CDR3 is TGCGCCAGCAGCAGCAATCTAGCGGGAGGTGGGTATGAGCAGTTCTTC. Protein: CASSSNLAGGGYEQFF.

The rearrangement joins TRBV4-1 to TRBJ2-1, with TRBD2 matching over 7 bases. Germline-derived CDR1 and CDR2 are MGHRA and YSYEKL. The trim removed 1 base at V and 7 bases at J, leaving 4 bases unmatched. The CDR3 runs 14 residues. CDR3 loop: CASSQVTGGNEQFF. The CDR3 coding sequence is TGCGCCAGCAGCCAAGTGACCGGGGGGAATGAGCAGTTCTTC.

The chain carries TRBV11-2 and TRBJ2-3; TRBD2 aligns across 7 bases. Per the germline V gene, CDR1 is SGHAT and CDR2 is FQNNGV. V gave up 6 bases and J gave up 4 bases; unmatched junction bases: 13. The CDR3 consists of 16 residues. The CDR3 region is CASRSLADSLPDTQYF. CDR3 sequence (DNA): TGTGCCAGCAGGTCCCTAGCGGATTCACTCCCAGATACGCAGTATTTT.

The genes are TRBV2 and TRBJ2-7; D unclear. The length of the CDR3 is 13 residues. Trimming removed 3 bases from V and 0 bases from J, with 6 bases in between. Germline-derived CDR1 and CDR2 are SNHLY and FYNNEI. The CDR3, as DNA: TGTGCCAGCAGTGACGCAGACTCCTACGAGCAGTACTTC. It specifies CASSDADSYEQYF.

The V call is TRBV6-2 or TRBV6-3, the J call TRBJ2-1; the match to TRBD2 covers 7 bases. In germline, CDR1 is MNHEY, CDR2 SVGEGT. Trimming cost V 5 bases and J 0 bases; bases outside gene matches: 16. CDR3 length: 19 residues. In DNA, the CDR3 is TGTGCCAGCAGTCCGGGGCCTAGCGGAGCCTTTAGCTCCTACAATGAGCAGTTCTTC. It encodes CASSPGPSGAFSSYNEQFF.

This clone was seen many times. The V call is TRBV10-1, the J call TRBJ1-1; D uncertain. Germline V gene lookup returns CDR1 WNHNN and CDR2 SYGVQD (reference sequence). CDR3 size: 14 residues. V was pared by 6 bases and J by 1 base, with 12 bases between. CDR3 DNA: TGCGCCAGCAGCCAAGACTTAGCGAACACTGAAGCTTTCTTT. Amino acids: CASSQDLANTEAFF.

The rearrangement uses TRBV6-5 and TRBJ1-2; D gene ambiguous. From germline, CDR1 is MNHEY and CDR2 SVGAGI. V lost 4 bases and J lost 4, with 13 bases in between. CDR3 length equals 14 residues. CDR3 amino acids: CASSSRGVVYGYTF. As DNA, the CDR3 is TGTGCCAGCAGTTCACGGGGAGTTGTCTATGGCTACACCTTC.

V usage is TRBV5-1 and J usage is TRBJ2-3; 8 bases align to TRBD2. This CDR3 is 15 amino acids long. Germline V gives CDR1 SGHRS, CDR2 YFSETQ. V shed 3 bases, J shed 4 bases, and the junction held 7 bases outside the gene matches. The CDR3: CASSSQRERADTQYF. DNA of the CDR3: TGCGCCAGCAGCTCCCAGCGGGAGAGGGCAGATACGCAGTATTTT.

V and J are TRBV6-4 and TRBJ1-3; 7 nucleotides line up with TRBD1. This CDR3 comprises 20 residues. Germline loops: CDR1 MRHNA, CDR2 SNTAGT. V lost 7 bases, J lost 0 bases, and 21 bases stayed unmatched. The CDR3 DNA sequence: TGTGCCAGCATAGTAAACCGAACCGGGACAGCGTTTTCCTCTGGAAACACCATATATTTT. Its translation: CASIVNRTGTAFSSGNTIYF.

The chain links TRBV3-1 (or the pseudogene TRBV3-2) to TRBJ2-1, with 11 bases fitting TRBD1. The germline V gene has CDR1 LGHDT and CDR2 YNNKEL (reference sequence). V shed 4 bases, J shed 8 bases, and the junction held 7 bases outside the gene matches. The CDR3 is 15 amino acids. CDR3 sequence: CASSPGTGGWDEQFF. CDR3 nucleotides: TGTGCCAGCAGCCCCGGGACAGGGGGTTGGGATGAGCAGTTCTTC.

The rearrangement links TRBV5-4 to TRBJ2-5; TRBD1 is a possible D gene (5 bases). The CDR3 is 13 amino acids. The ends were cut back, 2 bases at V and 1 base at J, with 6 bases in the middle. The germline gives CDR1 SGHNT, CDR2 YYREEE (reference sequence). CDR3 DNA sequence: TGTGCCAGCAGCTTCGACAGCCAAGAGACCCAGTACTTC. Its protein is CASSFDSQETQYF.

The chain uses TRBV10-2 and TRBJ2-7, with 7 bases fitting TRBD2. Germline values: CDR1 WSHSY, CDR2 SAAADI. The CDR3 runs to 14 residues. V shed 4 bases and J 4 bases; nucleotides not matched to a gene: 7. The CDR3 here is CASSGSGKGYEQYF. The CDR3 region has the DNA TGCGCCAGCAGTGGAAGCGGGAAGGGGTACGAGCAGTACTTC.

The genes are TRBV5-4 and TRBJ2-2, with 7 bases aligning to TRBD1. The CDR3 extends over 16 amino acids. With 4 bases clipped from V and 3 bases from J, the junction kept 9 bases outside the gene matches. The germline CDR1 and CDR2 sequences are SGHNT and YYREEE (reference sequence). The CDR3 protein is CASSAPVRGHTGELFF. DNA for the CDR3: TGTGCCAGCAGCGCCCCCGTGAGGGGGCACACCGGGGAGCTGTTTTTT.

On this clone: At one boundary the junction diverges from the germline segment, which might be a read error. The chain joins TRBV7-9 to TRBJ2-7; 9 positions match TRBD2. Germline CDR1 is SEHNR and CDR2 is FQNEAQ (reference sequence). The CDR3 has 13 residues. CDR3 coding DNA: TGTGCCAGCAGTTTAGCGGGAGTGGGCGAGCAGTACTTC. Its translation is CASSLAGVGEQYF. The full variable domain, completed using reference TRBV7-9 and TRBJ2-7, is DTGVSQNPRHKITKRGQNVTFRCDPISEHNRLYWYRQTLGQGPEFLTYFQNEAQLEKSRLLSDRFSAERPKGSFSTLEIQRTEQGDSAMYLCASSLAGVGEQYFGPGTRLTVT.

The chain is built from TRBV12-5 and TRBJ2-1, with TRBD1 matching over 8 bases. Germline V lookup: CDR1 LGHNT, CDR2 FRNRAP. Trimming at V came to 1 base and at J to 10 bases, leaving 6 bases not matched to a gene. The CDR3 has 14 amino acids. The CDR3 loop reads CASGLETGVAEQFF. The DNA of the CDR3 is TGTGCTAGTGGTTTGGAGACAGGGGTCGCGGAGCAGTTCTTC.

The rearrangement joins TRBV11-2 to TRBJ2-3; D gene unclear. V was shortened by 5 bases and J by 5 bases, with 8 bases between the two germline ends. The CDR3 is 12 amino acids. The germline V gene encodes CDR1 SGHAT and CDR2 FQNNGV. CDR3 sequence (DNA): TGTGCCAGCAGCCTATCATTAGATACGCAGTATTTT. As protein: CASSLSLDTQYF.

The CDR3 DNA reads TGTGCCAGCAGCTTACTAGCGGGAGATCATATTGAGCAGTTCTTC. It translates to CASSLLAGDHIEQFF. The rearrangement joins TRBV7-3 to TRBJ2-1, with TRBD2 matching over 10 bases. Trimming took 2 bases from V and 9 from J; bases not matched to a gene: 7. The CDR3 is made up of 15 amino acids. From germline, CDR1 is SGHTA and CDR2 FQGTGA.